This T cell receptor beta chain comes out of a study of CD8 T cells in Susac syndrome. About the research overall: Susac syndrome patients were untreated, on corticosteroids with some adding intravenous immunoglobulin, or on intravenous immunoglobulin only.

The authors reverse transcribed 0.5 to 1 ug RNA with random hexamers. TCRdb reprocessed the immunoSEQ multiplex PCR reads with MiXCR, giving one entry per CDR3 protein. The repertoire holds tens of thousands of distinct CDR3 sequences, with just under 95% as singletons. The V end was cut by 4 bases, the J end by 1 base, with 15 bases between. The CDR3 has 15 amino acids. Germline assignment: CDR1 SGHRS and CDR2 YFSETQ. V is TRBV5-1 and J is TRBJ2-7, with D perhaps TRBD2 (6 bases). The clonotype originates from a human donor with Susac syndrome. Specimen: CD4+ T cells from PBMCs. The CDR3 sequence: CASSRLQRVSYEQYF. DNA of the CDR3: TGCGCCAGCAGCCGCCTACAGCGGGTTTCCTACGAGCAGTACTTC.